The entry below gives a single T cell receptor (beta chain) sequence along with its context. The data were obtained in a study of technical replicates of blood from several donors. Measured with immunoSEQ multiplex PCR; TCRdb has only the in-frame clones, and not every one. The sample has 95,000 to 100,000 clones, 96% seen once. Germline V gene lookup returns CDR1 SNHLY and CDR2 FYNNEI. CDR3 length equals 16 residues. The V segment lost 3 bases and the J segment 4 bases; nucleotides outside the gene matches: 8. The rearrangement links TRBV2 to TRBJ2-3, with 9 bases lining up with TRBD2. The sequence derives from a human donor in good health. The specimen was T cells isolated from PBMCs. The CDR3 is CASSDDRGRAPDTQYF. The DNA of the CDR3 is TGTGCCAGCAGTGATGATCGCGGGAGGGCCCCAGATACGCAGTATTTT.